The 13 T cell receptor beta chains below all came from one sample that was sequenced in a study of blood T cell repertoires in COVID-19. The method was immunoSEQ multiplex PCR; TCRdb's version includes in-frame clones alone and lacks a portion of them. The sample includes under 300,000 clones, roughly 91% of them seen just once. The material sequenced was PBMCs or T cells enriched from blood (not recorded which). These receptors were collected from a woman aged 55-69 years in a cohort exposed to, infected with or recovered from COVID-19 (not recorded which).

This chain links TRBV11-2 with TRBJ2-7; 9 nucleotides match TRBD2. Trimming removed 6 bases from V and 7 bases from J; junction bases left unmatched: 10. The CDR3 extends over 14 amino acids. Germline values: CDR1 SGHAT, CDR2 FQNNGV. This chain's CDR3 is CASRRGGTTEEQYF. Written as DNA, the CDR3 is TGTGCCAGCAGGCGGGGGGGGACAACGGAAGAGCAGTACTTC.

J is TRBJ1-3 and V is TRBV18; D unclear. CDR1 and CDR2 from the germline V gene are KGHSH and LQKENI. This CDR3 is 15 amino acids long. V lost 0 bases, J lost 0 bases, and 6 bases lay in between. CDR3 sequence reads: CASSPPFSSGNTIYF. Written as DNA, the CDR3 is TGTGCCAGCTCACCACCGTTTAGCTCTGGAAACACCATATATTTT.

The gene calls are TRBV9 and TRBJ2-1; 13 bases are a match to TRBD2. The CDR3 has 19 amino acids. Losses at the gene ends were 2 bases for V and 6 bases for J; bases not matched to a gene: 14. CDR1 and CDR2 (germline): SGDLS, YYNGEE. The CDR3 region has the DNA TGTGCCAGCAGCGTTAGCACGGCGACTAGCGGGAGGAGAGCCAATGAGCAGTTCTTC. It is translated as CASSVSTATSGRRANEQFF.

The J gene is TRBJ2-3, the V gene TRBV13; 12 bases agree with TRBD1. Looked up from germline, CDR1 is PRHDT and CDR2 is FYEKMQ (reference sequence). V dropped 5 bases and J dropped 4; count of bases not matched to a gene: 7. This CDR3 comprises 16 residues. DNA of the CDR3: TGTGCCAGCAGCCCCCTCCGGGACAGGGGGCCAGATACGCAGTATTTT. Protein product: CASSPLRDRGPDTQYF.

This chain joins TRBV19 and TRBJ2-1, with 12 nucleotides matching TRBD2. The V segment lost 4 bases and the J segment 4 bases; nucleotides outside the gene matches: 8. CDR1 is LNHDA, CDR2 SQIVND, per germline (reference sequence). The CDR3 loop spans 17 amino acids. The DNA for the CDR3 is TGTGCCAGTAGTACCCGGACTAGCGGGACCCTTTACAATGAGCAGTTCTTC. The encoded protein is CASSTRTSGTLYNEQFF.

This chain connects TRBV7-2 to TRBJ1-5, with D possibly being TRBD1 (5 bases). This CDR3 is built from 14 residues. Germline V gene data show CDR1 as SGHTA and CDR2 as FQGNSA. Trimming removed 3 bases at V and 3 bases at J, with 9 bases between. This CDR3 reads CASSLGRDNQPQHF. DNA for the CDR3: TGTGCCAGCAGCTTGGGCAGGGACAATCAGCCCCAGCATTTT. The whole variable domain, remainder taken from reference TRBV7-2 and TRBJ1-5, is GAGVSQSPSNKVTEKGKDVELRCDPISGHTALYWYRQSLGQGLEFLIYFQGNSAPDKSGLPSDRFSAERTGGSVSTLTIQRTQQEDSAVYLCASSLGRDNQPQHFGDGTRLSIL.

This chain uses TRBV7-9 with TRBJ1-1; D call uncertain. The CDR3 has 15 amino acids. V was clipped by 8 bases and J by 5 bases, with 21 bases between them. Germline CDR1 SEHNR, CDR2 FQNEAQ (reference sequence). This CDR3 is CASDSEGPIWTEAFF. Here the CDR3 DNA reads TGTGCCAGCGATTCGGAGGGCCCCATTTGGACTGAAGCTTTCTTT.

The chain recombines TRBV28 with TRBJ1-5, with 8 bases fitting TRBD1. The CDR3 has 16 amino acids. Germline CDR1 is MDHEN and CDR2 is SYDVKM. V lost 4 bases and J lost 7; bases outside the gene matches: 12. The CDR3 reads CASSSPNRGFGQPQHF. The CDR3 nucleotides read TGTGCCAGCAGTTCCCCAAACAGGGGGTTCGGACAGCCCCAGCATTTT.

This chain connects TRBV28 to TRBJ2-6; 10 nucleotides agree with TRBD1. Germline values: CDR1 MDHEN, CDR2 SYDVKM. V lost 6 bases, J lost 4 bases, and 9 bases stayed unmatched. There are 17 residues in the CDR3. The CDR3: CASRRPGQGNGANVLTF. DNA of the CDR3: TGTGCCAGCAGGCGCCCGGGACAGGGGAACGGGGCCAACGTCCTGACTTTC.

This clone was recorded a few times. This chain uses TRBV6-1 with TRBJ1-6, with D possibly matching TRBD1 (5 bases). The CDR3 totals 15 residues. Trimming removed 3 bases from V and 8 bases from J, with 14 bases in between. Per germline, CDR1 MNHNS and CDR2 SASEGT. The CDR3 sequence is CASSDQDRPDSPLHF. CDR3 nucleotide sequence: TGTGCCAGCAGTGATCAAGACAGACCAGATTCACCCCTCCACTTT.

J is TRBJ1-2 and V is TRBV7-6, with 7 bases that match TRBD1. The CDR3 loop spans 13 amino acids. With 1 base clipped from V and 8 bases from J, the junction kept 4 bases outside the gene matches. Germline CDR1 and CDR2: SGHVS and FNYEAQ. Here the CDR3 DNA reads TGTGCCAGCAGCTTAGAACAGGGGCTCGGCTACACCTTC. Translation gives CASSLEQGLGYTF.

The rearrangement uses TRBV6-6 and TRBJ1-3; TRBD1 is a possible D gene (6 bases). V lost 2 bases to trimming and J lost 2 bases, with 7 bases between them. The CDR3 covers 14 residues. Germline lookup yields CDR1 MNHNY and CDR2 SVGAGI (reference sequence). CDR3 loop: CASSYKGAGNTIYF. The CDR3 DNA reads as TGTGCCAGCAGTTACAAGGGGGCTGGAAACACCATATATTTT.

The chain is built from TRBV18 and TRBJ2-2, with 11 bases identical to TRBD2. The J segment lost 1 base and the V segment lost 3 bases, leaving 7 bases of the junction unmatched. This CDR3 spans 18 amino acids. Germline V CDR1 and CDR2: KGHSH, LQKENI. The CDR3 loop is CASSPSTSGTLNTGELFF. CDR3 DNA sequence: TGTGCCAGCTCACCCTCGACTAGCGGGACTCTGAACACCGGGGAGCTGTTTTTT.